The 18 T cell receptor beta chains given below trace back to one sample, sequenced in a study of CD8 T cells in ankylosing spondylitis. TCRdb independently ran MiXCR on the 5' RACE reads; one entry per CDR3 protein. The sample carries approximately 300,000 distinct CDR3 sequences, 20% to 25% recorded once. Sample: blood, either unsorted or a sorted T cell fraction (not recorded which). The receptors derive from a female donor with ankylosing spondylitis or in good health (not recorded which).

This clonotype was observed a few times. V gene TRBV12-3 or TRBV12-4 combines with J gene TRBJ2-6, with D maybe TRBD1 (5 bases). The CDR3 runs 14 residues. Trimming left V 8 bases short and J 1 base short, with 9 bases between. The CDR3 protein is CASGRDSGANVLTF. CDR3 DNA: TGTGCCAGCGGCAGGGATTCTGGGGCCAACGTCCTGACTTTC.

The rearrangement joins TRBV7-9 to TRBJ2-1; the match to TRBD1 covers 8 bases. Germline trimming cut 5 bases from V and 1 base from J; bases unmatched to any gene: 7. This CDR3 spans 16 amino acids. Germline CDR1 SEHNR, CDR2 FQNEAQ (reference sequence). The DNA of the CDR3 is TGTGCCAGCAGCCTCGGACAGGGAAGGTCCTACAATGAGCAGTTCTTC. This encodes CASSLGQGRSYNEQFF. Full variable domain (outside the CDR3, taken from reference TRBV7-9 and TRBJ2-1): DTGVSQNPRHKITKRGQNVTFRCDPISEHNRLYWYRQTLGQGPEFLTYFQNEAQLEKSRLLSDRFSAERPKGSFSTLEIQRTEQGDSAMYLCASSLGQGRSYNEQFFGPGTRLTVL.

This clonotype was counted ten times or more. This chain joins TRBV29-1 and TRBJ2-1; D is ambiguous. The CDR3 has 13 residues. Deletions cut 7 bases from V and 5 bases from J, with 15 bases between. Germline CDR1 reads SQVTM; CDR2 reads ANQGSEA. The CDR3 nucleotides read TGCAGCGGGGGTTTGGGCGGTAACAATGAGCAGTTCTTC. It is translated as CSGGLGGNNEQFF.

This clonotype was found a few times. The CDR3 region has the DNA TGTGCCATCAGTGCCGGACAGGGCGGTAAGGAGACCCAGTACTTC. It translates to CAISAGQGGKETQYF. The rearrangement joins TRBV10-3 to TRBJ2-5; 8 bases align to TRBD1. With V trimmed by 4 bases and J by 5 bases, 9 bases remained unmatched. CDR1 and CDR2 from the germline V gene are ENHRY and SYGVKD. CDR3 size: 15 residues.

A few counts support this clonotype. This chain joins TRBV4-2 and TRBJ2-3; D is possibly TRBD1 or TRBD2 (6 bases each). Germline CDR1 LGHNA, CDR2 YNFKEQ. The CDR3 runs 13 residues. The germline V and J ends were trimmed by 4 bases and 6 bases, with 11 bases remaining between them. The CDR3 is CASSLLGGDTQYF. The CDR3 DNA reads TGTGCCAGCAGCCTTCTAGGGGGGGATACGCAGTATTTT.

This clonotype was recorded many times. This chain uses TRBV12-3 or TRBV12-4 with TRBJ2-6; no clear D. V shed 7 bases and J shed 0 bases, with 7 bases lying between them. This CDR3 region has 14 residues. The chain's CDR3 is CASTLLSGANVLTF. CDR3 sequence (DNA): TGTGCCAGCACGCTTCTCTCTGGGGCCAACGTCCTGACTTTC.

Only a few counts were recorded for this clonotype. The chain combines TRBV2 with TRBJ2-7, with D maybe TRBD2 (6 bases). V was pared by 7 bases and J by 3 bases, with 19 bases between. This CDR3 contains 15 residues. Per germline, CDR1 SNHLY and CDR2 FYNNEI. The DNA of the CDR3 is TGTGCCAGCAACCCCCCTCGGGGGAGAAACTACGAGCAGTACTTC. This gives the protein CASNPPRGRNYEQYF.

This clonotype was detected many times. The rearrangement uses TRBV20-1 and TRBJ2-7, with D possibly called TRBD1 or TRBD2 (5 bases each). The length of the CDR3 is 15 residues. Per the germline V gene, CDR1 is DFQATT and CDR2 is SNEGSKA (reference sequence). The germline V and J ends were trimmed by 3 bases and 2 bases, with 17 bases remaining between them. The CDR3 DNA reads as TGCAGTGCTAGGAAAACTAGGGACGTAGCCTACGAGCAGTACTTC. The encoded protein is CSARKTRDVAYEQYF.

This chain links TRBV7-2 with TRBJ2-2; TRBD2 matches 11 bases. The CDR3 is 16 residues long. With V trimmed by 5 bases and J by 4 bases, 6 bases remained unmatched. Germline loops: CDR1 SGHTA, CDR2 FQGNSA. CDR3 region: CASSPTSGSGTGELFF. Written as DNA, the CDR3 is TGTGCCAGCAGCCCCACTAGCGGGAGCGGCACCGGGGAGCTGTTTTTT.

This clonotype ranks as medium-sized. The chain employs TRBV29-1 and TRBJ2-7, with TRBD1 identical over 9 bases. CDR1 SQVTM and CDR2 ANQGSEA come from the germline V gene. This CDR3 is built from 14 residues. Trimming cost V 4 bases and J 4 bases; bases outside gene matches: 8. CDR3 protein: CSVGGQGRDYEQYF. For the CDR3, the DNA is TGCAGCGTTGGGGGACAGGGCCGGGATTACGAGCAGTACTTC.

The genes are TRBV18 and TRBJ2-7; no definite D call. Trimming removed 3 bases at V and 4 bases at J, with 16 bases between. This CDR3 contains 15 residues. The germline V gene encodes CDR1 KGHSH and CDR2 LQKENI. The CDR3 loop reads CASSPPGSQGYEQYF. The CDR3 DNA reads TGTGCCAGCTCACCGCCAGGTTCCCAAGGATACGAGCAGTACTTC.

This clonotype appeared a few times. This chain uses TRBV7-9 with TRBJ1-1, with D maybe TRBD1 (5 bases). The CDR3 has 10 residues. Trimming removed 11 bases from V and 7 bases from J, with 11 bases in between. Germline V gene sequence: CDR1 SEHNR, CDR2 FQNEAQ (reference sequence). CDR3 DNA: TGTGCCGGCGGGAGGGGTGAAGCTTTCTTT. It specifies CAGGRGEAFF.

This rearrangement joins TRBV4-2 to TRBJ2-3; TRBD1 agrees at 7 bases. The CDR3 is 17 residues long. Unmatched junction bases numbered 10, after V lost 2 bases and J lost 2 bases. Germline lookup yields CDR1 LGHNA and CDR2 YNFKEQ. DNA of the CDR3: TGTGCCAGCAGCCAAAAAGGGGGCGGCGGTCCCACAGATACGCAGTATTTT. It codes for CASSQKGGGGPTDTQYF.

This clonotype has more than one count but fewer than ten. The CDR3 DNA sequence: TGTGCAAGTCGCTTAGCGGCTAGCGGGACCCCTATCTACAATGAGCAGTTCTTC. Translated, it gives CASRLAASGTPIYNEQFF. The rearrangement joins TRBV12-2 to TRBJ2-1; TRBD1, the table's D call, was not compared with the DNA. TRBV12-2 is a pseudogene locus. This CDR3 comprises 18 residues.

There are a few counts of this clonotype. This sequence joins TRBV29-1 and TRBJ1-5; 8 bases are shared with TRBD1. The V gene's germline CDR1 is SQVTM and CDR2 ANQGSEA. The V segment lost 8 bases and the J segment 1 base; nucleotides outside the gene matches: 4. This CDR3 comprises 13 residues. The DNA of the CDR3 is TGCAGCATACAGGGGGAGAGCAATCAGCCCCAGCATTTT. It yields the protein CSIQGESNQPQHF. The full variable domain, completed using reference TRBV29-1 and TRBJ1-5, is SAVISQKPSRDICQRGTSLTIQCQVDSQVTMMFWYRQQPGQSLTLIATANQGSEATYESGFVIDKFPISRPNLTFSTLTVSNMSPEDSSIYLCSIQGESNQPQHFGDGTRLSIL.

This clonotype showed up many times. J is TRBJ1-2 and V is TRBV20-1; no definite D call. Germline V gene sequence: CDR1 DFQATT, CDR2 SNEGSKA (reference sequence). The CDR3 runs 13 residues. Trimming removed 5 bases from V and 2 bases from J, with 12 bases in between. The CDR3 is CSAAPTENYGYTF. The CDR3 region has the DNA TGCAGTGCTGCCCCAACAGAGAACTATGGCTACACCTTC.

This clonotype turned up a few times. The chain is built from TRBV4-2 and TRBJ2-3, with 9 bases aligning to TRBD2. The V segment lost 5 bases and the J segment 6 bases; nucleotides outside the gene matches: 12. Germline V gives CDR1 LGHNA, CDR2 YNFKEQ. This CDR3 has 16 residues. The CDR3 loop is CASSSATSGKGDTQYF. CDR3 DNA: TGTGCCAGCAGCTCCGCGACTAGCGGAAAGGGGGATACGCAGTATTTT.

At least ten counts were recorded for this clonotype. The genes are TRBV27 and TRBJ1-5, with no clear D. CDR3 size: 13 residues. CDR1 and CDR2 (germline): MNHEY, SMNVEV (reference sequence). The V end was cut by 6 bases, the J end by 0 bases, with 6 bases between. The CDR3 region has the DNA TGTGCCAGCAGCCCTTATAGCAATCAGCCCCAGCATTTT. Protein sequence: CASSPYSNQPQHF.